Each of the 22 T cell receptor beta chains below was sequenced from the same sample in a study of T cells after yellow fever vaccination. From the 5' RACE reads, TCRdb called clonotypes with MiXCR, one entry per CDR3 protein. The sample includes about 300,000 distinct CDR3 sequences, less than 9.5% seen only once; the top ten take around 3.5%. The sample was CD4+ T cells sorted from PBMCs, taken 5 days after the yellow fever booster vaccination. Receptor source: a man aged 18 to 30 who received the YFV17D yellow fever vaccine.

This clonotype was detected only a few times. This sequence joins TRBV11-1 and TRBJ1-4; D gene unclear. The germline V gene has CDR1 SGHAT and CDR2 FQDESV (reference sequence). Trimming pared 6 bases from V and 0 bases from J, leaving 5 bases between. The CDR3 runs 13 residues. The CDR3 DNA reads TGTGCCAGCAGGGGATCAACTAATGAAAAACTGTTTTTT. Encoded protein: CASRGSTNEKLFF.

This clonotype was counted once. CDR3 sequence: CASREGGSYEQYF. The CDR3 DNA follows: TGCGCCAGCAGGGAGGGCGGGTCCTACGAGCAGTACTTC. The chain carries TRBV5-1 and TRBJ2-7; weak D call: TRBD2 (6 bases). The V and J ends lost 5 bases and 1 base respectively, with 10 bases between them. This CDR3 region has 13 residues. Germline V lookup: CDR1 SGHRS, CDR2 YFSETQ.

This chain joins TRBV6-1 and TRBJ2-1; TRBD2 might be the D (5 bases). The CDR3 has 14 amino acids. Germline V gene lookup returns CDR1 MNHNS and CDR2 SASEGT. Trimming took off 7 bases at V and 0 bases at J, with 10 bases between the two ends. The CDR3 protein is CASTGSFSYNEQFF. The CDR3 region has the DNA TGTGCCAGCACGGGGAGTTTCTCCTACAATGAGCAGTTCTTC.

There are a few counts of this clonotype. The V gene is TRBV7-2, the J gene TRBJ1-4; D possibly corresponds to TRBD1 (5 bases). This CDR3 contains 13 residues. V lost 3 bases and J 10 bases, leaving 12 bases between the germline ends. The germline CDR1 and CDR2 sequences are SGHTA and FQGNSA. CDR3 loop: CASSLGGLRKLFF. CDR3 coding DNA: TGTGCCAGCAGCTTGGGGGGTTTGCGAAAACTGTTTTTT.

This clonotype was observed a handful of times. The rearrangement joins TRBV20-1 to TRBJ1-5; 7 bases line up with TRBD1. The CDR3 contains 13 residues. The junction had 8 bases not matched to a gene; V was cut back by 5 bases and J by 7 bases. Germline lookup yields CDR1 DFQATT and CDR2 SNEGSKA (reference sequence). For the CDR3, the DNA is TGCAGTGCTGGAAACAGGGGCGAACAGCCCCAGCATTTT. Its protein product is CSAGNRGEQPQHF.

V and J are TRBV29-1 and TRBJ2-3; D gene ambiguous. The CDR3 loop spans 14 amino acids. Germline V gives CDR1 SQVTM, CDR2 ANQGSEA. V lost 2 bases to trimming and J lost 2 bases, with 11 bases between them. In DNA form, the CDR3 reads TGCAGCGTTGAATGGGTCGTGAACACAGATACGCAGTATTTT. This encodes CSVEWVVNTDTQYF.

The genes are TRBV28 and TRBJ1-1, with D perhaps matching TRBD1 (5 bases). CDR1 is MDHEN, CDR2 SYDVKM, per germline. Between the trimmed V and J ends, which lost 1 base and 6 bases, there was a span of 12 bases. The CDR3 runs 14 residues. Written as DNA, the CDR3 is TGTGCCAGCAGTTTATTAGGGGCGTACTCTGAAGCTTTCTTT. This gives the protein CASSLLGAYSEAFF.

The rearrangement links TRBV7-2 to TRBJ1-2; D is possibly TRBD1 (6 bases). The germline V gene has CDR1 SGHTA and CDR2 FQGNSA. The CDR3 spans 14 residues. V shed 1 base and J shed 2 bases, with 8 bases lying between them. The chain's CDR3 is CASSLGGRNYGYTF. CDR3 sequence (DNA): TGTGCCAGCAGCTTAGGGGGGCGGAACTATGGCTACACCTTC.

This clonotype was seen repeatedly, ten times or more. The rearrangement joins TRBV7-3 to TRBJ2-3; D is perhaps TRBD2 (6 bases). The CDR3 has 15 residues. Germline CDR1 SGHTA, CDR2 FQGTGA. V was trimmed by 5 bases and J by 2 bases, leaving 14 bases between them. The CDR3 region has the DNA TGTGCCAGCAGCCGAATCGGGGGAGACACAGATACGCAGTATTTT. Its translation: CASSRIGGDTDTQYF. The full variable domain, with the rest looked up from reference TRBV7-3 and TRBJ2-3, is GAGVSQTPSNKVTEKGKYVELRCDPISGHTALYWYRQSLGQGPEFLIYFQGTGAADDSGLPNDRFFAVRPEGSVSTLKIQRTERGDSAVYLCASSRIGGDTDTQYFGPGTRLTVL.

This clonotype was seen ten or more times. The rearrangement links TRBV20-1 to TRBJ2-3, with 14 bases identical to TRBD2. Germline CDR1 is DFQATT and CDR2 is SNEGSKA (reference sequence). The ends lost 5 bases at V and 1 base at J; junction bases unmatched: 2. The CDR3 sequence is 15 residues long. CDR3 DNA sequence: TGCAGTGCTGCGGGACTAGCGGGGGGCACAGATACGCAGTATTTT. Translation: CSAAGLAGGTDTQYF.

The V call is TRBV6-6, the J call TRBJ1-6; D possibly corresponds to TRBD1 (6 bases). The CDR3 extends over 14 amino acids. The V gene's germline CDR1 is MNHNY and CDR2 SVGAGI (reference sequence). V lost 7 bases, J lost 8 bases, and 15 bases lay in between. CDR3 loop: CASTDRGAHSPLHF. CDR3 nucleotides: TGTGCCAGCACCGACCGGGGGGCCCATTCACCCCTCCACTTT.

J is TRBJ1-1 and V is TRBV18, with 9 positions matching TRBD1. J lost 0 bases, V lost 3 bases, and 8 bases had no gene match. The germline CDR1 and CDR2 sequences are KGHSH and LQKENI. The CDR3 totals 17 residues. The DNA for the CDR3 is TGTGCCAGCTCACCGTGGGTTGGACAGGGGATGAACACTGAAGCTTTCTTT. This gives the protein CASSPWVGQGMNTEAFF.

The chain employs TRBV9 and TRBJ1-2, with 7 bases matching TRBD1. CDR3 length: 15 amino acids. V lost 2 bases to trimming and J lost 4 bases; unmatched junction nucleotides: 8. CDR1 and CDR2 from the germline V gene are SGDLS and YYNGEE. The CDR3 coding sequence is TGTGCCAGCAGCGTTCGGGACAGAAATTTCTATGGCTACACCTTC. Its translation: CASSVRDRNFYGYTF. Looking up the rest from reference TRBV9 and TRBJ1-2 gives the full variable domain: DSGVTQTPKHLITATGQRVTLRCSPRSGDLSVYWYQQSLDQGLQFLIQYYNGEERAKGNILERFSAQQFPDLHSELNLSSLELGDSALYFCASSVRDRNFYGYTFGSGTRLTVV.

As concerns this clonotype: A junction end diverges from the germline sequence, so it may reflect a read error. The chain is built from TRBV2 and TRBJ1-2; D ambiguous. Germline V lookup: CDR1 SNHLY, CDR2 FYNNEI. CDR3 size: 14 residues. The CDR3 here is CASSEVVANYVYTF. For the CDR3, the DNA is TGTGCCAGCAGTGAAGTGGTGGCTAACTATGTCTACACCTTC.

This clonotype has only a few counts. This chain uses TRBV19 with TRBJ2-2, with D hard to call. In germline, CDR1 is LNHDA, CDR2 SQIVND (reference sequence). Trimming took off 3 bases at V and 7 bases at J, with 3 bases between the two ends. The CDR3 length is 11 residues. The CDR3 here is CASSILGELFF. The DNA for the CDR3 is TGTGCCAGTAGTATCCTCGGGGAGCTGTTTTTT. The full variable domain, rest sourced from reference TRBV19 and TRBJ2-2, is DGGITQSPKYLFRKEGQNVTLSCEQNLNHDAMYWYRQDPGQGLRLIYYSQIVNDFQKGDIAEGYSVSREKKESFPLTVTSAQKNPTAFYLCASSILGELFFGEGSRLTVL.

In its sample, this clonotype was seen many times. V gene TRBV4-3 combines with J gene TRBJ1-2; no firm D call. The ends were cut back, 3 bases at V and 0 bases at J, with 14 bases in the middle. CDR1 is LGHNA, CDR2 YSLEER, per germline. The CDR3 runs to 16 residues. The CDR3 nucleotides read TGCGCCAGCAGCCAGTACCCTTTTGACTCTAACTATGGCTACACCTTC. Amino acid sequence: CASSQYPFDSNYGYTF.

This clonotype appeared a few times. The V and J genes are TRBV11-2 and TRBJ2-4; 8 nucleotides line up with TRBD2. The CDR3 is 15 amino acids. CDR1 SGHAT and CDR2 FQNNGV come from the germline V gene. The V gene end was trimmed by 2 bases and the J gene end by 9 bases; junction bases not matched to a gene: 9. The CDR3 DNA reads TGTGCCAGCAGCTTAACTCGGGGGGGCCGAGGCATTCAGTACTTC. Translated: CASSLTRGGRGIQYF. The full variable domain, completed using reference TRBV11-2 and TRBJ2-4, is EAGVAQSPRYKIIEKRQSVAFWCNPISGHATLYWYQQILGQGPKLLIQFQNNGVVDDSQLPKDRFSAERLKGVDSTLKIQPAKLEDSAVYLCASSLTRGGRGIQYFGAGTRLSVL.

The sample holds a few counts of this clonotype. The CDR3 sequence: CASSPYGLNSGNTIYF. The CDR3 nucleotides read TGTGCCAGCAGTCCTTATGGACTGAACTCTGGAAACACCATATATTTT. This chain connects TRBV3-1 to TRBJ1-3; D unclear. Trimming cost V 6 bases and J 0 bases, with 15 bases left between them. This CDR3 comprises 16 residues. Germline values: CDR1 LGHDT, CDR2 YNNKEL (reference sequence).

The V and J genes are TRBV19 and TRBJ2-7; tentatively, D is TRBD1 (5 bases). The CDR3 totals 15 residues. Germline CDR1 LNHDA, CDR2 SQIVND (reference sequence). V was cut by 0 bases and J by 4 bases, with 13 bases left in between. The CDR3 sequence is CASSIDAAGNYEQYV. CDR3 bases: TGTGCCAGTAGTATAGATGCGGCAGGGAATTACGAGCAGTACGTC.

This clonotype has a count of ten or more. The chain joins TRBV18 to TRBJ2-1; D is undetermined. Germline CDR1 and CDR2: KGHSH and LQKENI. The CDR3 loop spans 13 amino acids. Deletions cut 2 bases from V and 11 bases from J, with 13 bases between. This chain's CDR3 is CASSPAGSFKQFF. CDR3 coding DNA: TGTGCCAGCTCACCAGCCGGTTCGTTTAAGCAGTTCTTC.

This clonotype was seen ten or more times. The chain employs TRBV12-3 or TRBV12-4 and TRBJ1-1, with 8 bases lining up with TRBD1. The CDR3 spans 13 residues. V was pared by 5 bases and J by 4 bases, with 3 bases of the junction left unmatched. CDR3 coding DNA: TGTGCCAGCAGTAGGACAGGGCGCACTGAAGCTTTCTTT. Its translation is CASSRTGRTEAFF.

This clonotype was recorded a few times. The chain couples TRBV9 to TRBJ2-3; 7 bases are shared with TRBD2. The CDR3 is made up of 14 amino acids. V lost 7 bases to trimming and J lost 5 bases; unmatched junction nucleotides: 10. Germline CDR1 is SGDLS and CDR2 is YYNGEE. The CDR3 is CASGQRDGIDTQYF. CDR3 coding DNA: TGTGCCAGCGGTCAGCGGGACGGTATAGATACGCAGTATTTT.